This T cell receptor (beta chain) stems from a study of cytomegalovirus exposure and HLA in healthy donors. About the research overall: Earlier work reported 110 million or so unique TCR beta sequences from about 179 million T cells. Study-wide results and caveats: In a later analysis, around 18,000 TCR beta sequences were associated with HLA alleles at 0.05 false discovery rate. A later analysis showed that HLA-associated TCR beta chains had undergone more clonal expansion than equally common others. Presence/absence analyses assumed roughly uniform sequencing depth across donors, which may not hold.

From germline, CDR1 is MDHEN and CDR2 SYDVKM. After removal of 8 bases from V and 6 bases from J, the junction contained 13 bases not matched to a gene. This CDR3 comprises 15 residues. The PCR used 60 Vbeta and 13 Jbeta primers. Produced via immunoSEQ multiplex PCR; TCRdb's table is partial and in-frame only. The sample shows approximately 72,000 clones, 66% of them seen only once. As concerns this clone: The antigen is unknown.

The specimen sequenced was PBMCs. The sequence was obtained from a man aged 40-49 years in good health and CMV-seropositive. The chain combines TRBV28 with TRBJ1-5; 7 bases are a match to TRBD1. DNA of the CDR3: TGTGCCAGCGGGACGACAGGGTTGGAGTTTCAGCCCCAGCATTTT. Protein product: CASGTTGLEFQPQHF.